Here is one T cell receptor (beta chain) with its context. Its antigen is currently not known. It has no much larger one-base neighbor in the sample; base qualities were not kept. Genomic DNA was extracted with the Qiagen DNeasy kit from unsorted PBMCs and from negatively selected CD4+ and CD8+ fractions. Using primers that anneal to V and J segments, immunoSEQ multiplex PCR amplified the TCR beta CDR3 regions. A synthetic immune receptor repertoire was used to minimize amplification bias, and remaining bias was computationally removed after sequencing. The paper's processing steps were these. Custom Python scripts were used to quantify repertoire diversity as the Shannon entropy index. Unsorted, CD4+ and CD8+ repertoires were examined separately, except in combined analyses, for which CD4+ and CD8+ sequences were merged in silico. A clone was considered expanded if an increase in frequency of at least 2-fold after treatment relative to C1D1 was found, and a pseudocount of 0.5 was applied to clones undetected at baseline. Clones with 0 or 1 copy at C1D1 were defined as singleton clones, while clones with 2 or more copies were defined as non-singleton clones. Clones expanded in unsorted samples were annotated as CD4+, CD8+ or unknown by matching protein sequences in sorted samples from the same patient. Wilcoxon tests were applied to paired samples to test diversity changes from C1D1 to C4D1. The table was pulled from immuneACCESS by TCRdb, which kept in-frame rearrangements only. Such tables lose some clones; where checked, under half of the loss comes from unresolved V genes, and the rest has no known cause. Clone size and the V and J calls come from that table; the DNA yielded D and trimming. This sample lists about 110,000 clones; nearly 90% were detected once. Less than 20% of the sample rests with the top ten.

This sample is drawn from a study of PD-1 blockade in classical Hodgkin lymphoma (dated by TCRdb to 2020 to 2021). Regarding the study in general: Nivolumab dosing was 3 mg/kg intravenously every 2 weeks, continuing until either disease progression or unacceptable toxicity. A peripheral blood immune signature of response to PD-1 blockade in classical Hodgkin lymphoma was defined using TCR beta sequencing and CyTOF.

Results and caveats for the whole study, not just this receptor: Only a single clinical trial cohort was studied, and what caused the repertoire differences, possibly disease activity or prior therapy, remained undefined. Baseline TCR diversity was reported to be lower in newly diagnosed patients than in healthy donors and to be lower still in relapsed/refractory patients. Baseline diversity similar to that of newly diagnosed patients was observed in trial patients achieving complete response, whereas significantly lower diversity was observed in partial responders and progressors. Patients starting nivolumab less than 1 year after ASCT had lower diversity and were excluded from later analyses to avoid confounding by immune reconstitution. A significant rise by C4D1 was seen in CD4+ but not CD8+ TCR diversity (p=0.0027 vs p=0.16), with the rise being most apparent in complete responders (p=0.02).

What this sample's time point label stands for: cycle 2 day 1 (C2D1) of nivolumab. Relapse after autologous stem cell transplantation had occurred in all trial patients, and cohorts A, B and C were distinguished by prior brentuximab vedotin exposure. The trial cohort included more than 55 patients with relapsed/refractory classical Hodgkin lymphoma, and each patient had a best overall response of complete response, partial response or progressive disease. In the multi-cohort phase II CheckMate 205 trial, trial patients received single-agent nivolumab. Best overall response was determined by an independent review committee according to the 2007 International Working Group response criteria. PBMCs from the trial were collected at three points: immediately before nivolumab initiation (C1D1), and during therapy at cycle 2 day 1 and cycle 4 day 1. After peripheral blood was drawn into 8 mL Vacutainer Cell Preparation Tubes, PBMCs were isolated by centrifugation and then cryopreserved.

The CDR3 numbers 10 residues from cysteine through phenylalanine. Just the 30-base CDR3 DNA is kept, in frame starting at base 1. The sequenced sample was peripheral blood mononuclear cells (PBMCs), obtained before the second cycle of nivolumab. The sequence was collected from a human donor with classical Hodgkin lymphoma. The chain is assembled from TRBV21-1 and TRBJ2-2. TRBV21-1 corresponds to a pseudogene. The CDR3 region has the sequence CASPTGELFF. The nucleotides are TGTGCCAGCCCCACCGGGGAGCTGTTTTTT.